This T cell receptor (beta chain) was profiled in a study of PD-1 blockade in mismatch repair-deficient tumors. Looked up from germline, CDR1 is SEHNR and CDR2 is FQNEAQ (reference sequence). The CDR3 consists of 15 residues. Trimming removed 1 base at V and 6 bases at J, with 16 bases between. The data were produced by immunoSEQ multiplex PCR, yet TCRdb's version contains in-frame clones alone and is incomplete. The sample lists some 97,000 clones, 70% to 85% seen once, with around 6.5% in the top ten. This sequence originates from an adult with mismatch repair-deficient cancer. Sequenced here: peripheral blood, sampled approximately 36 weeks after starting pembrolizumab. The chain uses TRBV7-9 and TRBJ2-7, with D tentatively TRBD1 (5 bases). CDR3 DNA: TGTGCCAGCAGCTTAGAATTTGAGGACAAACGCGAGCAGTACTTC. It specifies CASSLEFEDKREQYF. Together with reference TRBV7-9 and TRBJ2-7, the CDR3 gives the full variable domain: DTGVSQNPRHKITKRGQNVTFRCDPISEHNRLYWYRQTLGQGPEFLTYFQNEAQLEKSRLLSDRFSAERPKGSFSTLEIQRTEQGDSAMYLCASSLEFEDKREQYFGPGTRLTVT.